The rows below give T cell receptor beta chains drawn from one sample of a study of tumor-infiltrating lymphocytes in primary liver carcinoma. MiXCR was run by TCRdb on the multiplex PCR reads, yielding one entry per CDR3 protein. The sample records hundreds of thousands of distinct CDR3 sequences, 58% being singletons. Sequencing was carried out using peripheral blood. Receptors originate from a woman in her twenties or thirties with primary liver carcinoma and hepatitis B virus infection. CDR3s include the opening cysteine and the closing phenylalanine or tryptophan. A D gene is named only where the DNA matches it firmly. Only part of the rows carry a size: once, few, many, or a class if the clone is expanded.

>TRBV12-3/TRBV12-4|TRBD2|TRBJ2-5|many
CASSLTSGRRETQYF
TGTGCCAGCAGTTTGACTAGCGGGAGAAGAGAGACCCAGTACTTC
>TRBV5-5|TRBD2|TRBJ2-3|NA
CASVHGAGETDTQYF
TGTGCCAGCGTCCATGGGGCGGGGGAGACAGATACGCAGTATTTT
>TRBV29-1|NA|TRBJ2-3|many
CSVAVAGTDTQYF
TGCAGCGTCGCGGTCGCGGGGACAGATACGCAGTATTTT
>TRBV11-2|TRBD1|TRBJ2-5|once
CTSSHRDRGGVTQYF
TGTACCAGCAGCCACAGGGACAGGGGCGGAGTGACCCAGTACTTC
>TRBV28|NA|TRBJ2-7|NA
CASSGRGSGKADEQYF
TGTGCCAGCAGTGGCCGGGGTAGCGGCAAGGCAGACGAGCAGTACTTC
>TRBV4-1|TRBD1|TRBJ1-3|once
CASSRDSSSGSTIYF
TGCGCCAGCAGCCGGGACAGCAGCTCTGGAAGCACCATATATTTT
>TRBV5-6|TRBD1|TRBJ1-4|NA
CASSLGTGLEKLFF
TGTGCCAGCAGCTTAGGGACAGGACTTGAAAAACTGTTTTTT
>TRBV11-2|NA|TRBJ2-2|NA
CASSIADLNTGELFF
TGTGCCAGCAGCATTGCAGATTTGAACACAGGGGAGCTGTTTTTT
>TRBV6-2/TRBV6-3|NA|TRBJ1-1|NA
CASSWGPGNIEAFF
TGTGCCAGCAGTTGGGGGCCAGGGAACATTGAAGCTTTCTTT
>TRBV28|NA|TRBJ2-1|NA
CASSSTRRDEQFF
TGTGCCAGCAGTTCGACTAGAAGGGATGAGCAGTTCTTC
>TRBV28|NA|TRBJ2-3|NA
CASSPTGLESDTKYF
TGTGCCAGCAGTCCGACAGGACTAGAATCAGATACGAAGTATTTT
>TRBV11-2|NA|TRBJ2-1|NA
CVSRGGPNSYNEQFF
TGTGTCAGCAGAGGAGGGCCAAACTCCTACAATGAGCAGTTCTTC
>TRBV11-3|NA|TRBJ2-1|many
CASSFGKSNNEQFF
TGTGCCAGCAGCTTCGGCAAGTCAAACAATGAGCAGTTCTTC
>TRBV6-5|NA|TRBJ1-1|few
CASRGLGGNTEAFF
TGTGCCAGCAGGGGCCTCGGGGGGAACACTGAAGCTTTCTTT
>TRBV29-1|NA|TRBJ2-3|many
CSLRTNTDTQYF
TGCAGCCTCAGGACTAACACAGATACGCAGTATTTT
>TRBV10-2|NA|TRBJ1-4|NA
CASRRTENEKLFF
TGCGCCAGCAGGCGGACAGAAAATGAAAAACTGTTTTTT
>TRBV30|NA|TRBJ2-7|few
CAGEGAPYEQYF
TGTGCCGGGGAGGGGGCCCCCTACGAGCAGTACTTC
>TRBV28|NA|TRBJ1-3|NA
CVSSSTRQATGNTIYF
TGTGTCAGCAGCTCAACCCGACAGGCCACTGGAAACACCATATATTTT
>TRBV6-5|NA|TRBJ1-2|NA
CVSSSSGTYGYIF
TGTGTCAGCAGTTCCTCAGGGACCTATGGCTACATCTTC
>TRBV12-3/TRBV12-4|NA|TRBJ2-2|many
CASKQGANTGELFF
TGTGCCAGCAAGCAAGGGGCGAACACCGGGGAGCTGTTTTTT
>TRBV4-1|NA|TRBJ2-2|NA
CVSSLTKKCTSNTGELFF
TGCGTCAGCAGCCTGACCAAGAAATGTACGTCGAACACCGGGGAGCTGTTTTTT
>TRBV6-6|NA|TRBJ2-1|NA
CASSQYNDQFF
TGTGCCAGCAGTCAGTACAATGACCAGTTCTTC
>TRBV6-7|NA|TRBJ2-5|NA
CASSSAELDRQTQETQYF
TGTGCCAGCAGTTCGGCTGAGTTAGACAGACAGACTCAAGAGACCCAGTACTTC
>TRBV12-3/TRBV12-4|NA|TRBJ2-5|few
CASSRGTEVGTQYF
TGTGCCAGCAGTCGAGGGACCGAGGTGGGGACCCAGTACTTC
>TRBV11-2|NA|TRBJ2-7|NA
CASILTDGVYEQYF
TGTGCCAGCATCTTAACCGACGGAGTCTACGAGCAGTACTTC
>TRBV4-3|TRBD2|TRBJ2-5|NA
CASSQKRSSGSYGTQYF
TGCGCCAGCAGCCAAAAACGGTCTAGCGGGAGTTACGGGACCCAGTACTTC
>TRBV13|NA|TRBJ2-5|once
CASSLSAGGGEIQYF
TGTGCCAGCAGCTTATCTGCAGGAGGGGGAGAGATCCAGTACTTC
>TRBV4-2|TRBD2|TRBJ2-3|NA
CASSQDSLAGVDMQYF
TGTGCCAGCAGCCAAGATAGCCTAGCGGGTGTAGATATGCAGTATTTT
>TRBV6-5|TRBD2|TRBJ2-1|many
CASSKGLAGAGEQFF
TGTGCCAGCAGTAAAGGACTAGCGGGAGCAGGTGAGCAGTTCTTC